Below, 8 T cell receptor beta chains from the same sample are listed, as sequenced in a study of spatial heterogeneity in lung cancer. Points from the study as a whole: Tumors with more nonsynonymous mutations had more expanded intratumoral alpha and beta TCRs.

Their antigens are not known. MiXCR was run by TCRdb on the 5' RACE reads, yielding one entry per CDR3 protein. Seen here are about 5,600 distinct CDR3 sequences, around 4.8% observed once, and the top ten hold 20% to 30%. Documented time point: sample taken at primary tumor resection. The sample was lung tumor tissue, taken at surgery. Source of these receptors: a male donor with early-stage non-small cell lung cancer.

This clonotype is medium-sized in the sample. The chain couples TRBV6-6 to TRBJ1-6, with D maybe TRBD1 (5 bases). Germline V gene sequence: CDR1 MNHNY, CDR2 SVGAGI (reference sequence). CDR3 length equals 13 residues. Trimming removed 6 bases at V and 8 bases at J, with 11 bases between. The CDR3 coding sequence is TGTGCCAGCAGCTGGGACCGGGATTCACCCCTCCACTTT. Translation: CASSWDRDSPLHF.

This clonotype was counted ten times or more. This chain joins TRBV20-1 and TRBJ2-1; 14 nucleotides match TRBD2. The V gene's germline CDR1 is DFQATT and CDR2 SNEGSKA (reference sequence). The J segment lost 9 bases and the V segment lost 5 bases, leaving 12 bases of the junction unmatched. This CDR3 is built from 16 residues. CDR3 sequence: CSAPPEGLAGVVEQFF. The CDR3 nucleotides read TGCAGTGCTCCCCCCGAGGGACTAGCGGGAGTAGTTGAGCAGTTCTTC.

This clonotype was seen a few times. In nucleotides, the CDR3 is TGCGCCAGCAGCGACAGTACACAAGAGACCCAGTACTTC. Its translation: CASSDSTQETQYF. The chain joins TRBV5-1 to TRBJ2-5; maybe TRBD1 (5 bases). The V gene's germline CDR1 is SGHRS and CDR2 YFSETQ. CDR3 size: 13 residues. V lost 4 bases, J lost 2 bases, and 9 bases lay in between.

This clonotype has at least ten counts. The J gene is TRBJ1-6, the V gene TRBV20-1; D gene uncertain. Trimming took 1 base from V and 6 from J, leaving 7 bases between them. There are 13 residues in the CDR3. CDR1 and CDR2 from the germline V gene are DFQATT and SNEGSKA (reference sequence). This CDR3 is CSARVGSNSPLHF. CDR3 DNA: TGCAGTGCTAGAGTGGGAAGTAATTCACCCCTCCACTTT.

The sample holds many counts of this clonotype. The chain links TRBV4-3 to TRBJ2-3; unclear D gene. V was clipped by 0 bases and J by 0 bases, with 4 bases between them. The CDR3 totals 14 residues. Per germline, CDR1 LGHNA and CDR2 YSLEER. CDR3 sequence (DNA): TGCGCCAGCAGCCAAGATTCCAGCACAGATACGCAGTATTTT. Translation gives CASSQDSSTDTQYF.

The table lists this clonotype with many counts. This chain joins TRBV5-1 and TRBJ1-2, with no clear D. The CDR3 has 14 residues. Germline-derived CDR1 and CDR2 are SGHRS and YFSETQ. V lost 3 bases and J lost 5, with 14 bases in between. The chain's CDR3 is CASSSETERYGYTF. CDR3 nucleotide sequence: TGCGCCAGCAGCTCCGAAACCGAGCGGTATGGCTACACCTTC.

This clonotype is classed as medium-sized. The gene calls are TRBV11-3 and TRBJ2-2; D might be TRBD1 (5 bases). In germline, CDR1 is SGHNT, CDR2 YENEEA. Trimming stripped 4 bases from V and 1 base from J, with 10 bases between. The CDR3 totals 15 residues. In DNA form, the CDR3 reads TGTGCCAGCAGCTCCCTCACAGGGAACACCGGGGAGCTGTTTTTT. It codes for CASSSLTGNTGELFF. The entire variable domain, with the rest obtained from reference TRBV11-3 and TRBJ2-2, is as follows: EAGVVQSPRYKIIEKKQPVAFWCNPISGHNTLYWYLQNLGQGPELLIRYENEEAVDDSQLPKDRFSAERLKGVDSTLKIQPAELGDSAVYLCASSSLTGNTGELFFGEGSRLTVL.

The table lists this clonotype with a few counts. V gene TRBV6-5 combines with J gene TRBJ2-6, with D maybe TRBD2 (6 bases). In germline, CDR1 is MNHEY, CDR2 SVGAGI. This CDR3 has 15 residues. V was trimmed by 2 bases and J by 7 bases, leaving 12 bases between them. In DNA form, the CDR3 reads TGTGCCAGCAGTTACGAGGTGGGGGGTGCCAACGTCCTGACTTTC. Protein product: CASSYEVGGANVLTF.